Listed here are 6 T cell receptor beta chains from one sample, sequenced in a study of shared clonotypes between healthy human individuals. The method was immunoSEQ multiplex PCR; TCRdb's version includes in-frame clones alone and lacks a portion of them. Of about 1.5 million clones listed, 96% are singletons. The sequenced material came from naive CD4+ T cells sorted from blood. Indicated subset: CD45RA+ positively selected. The receptor set was obtained from a man younger than 40 in good health.

The rearrangement uses TRBV29-1 and TRBJ2-7; 9 nucleotides agree with TRBD1. With 4 bases clipped from V and 0 bases from J, the junction kept 10 bases outside the gene matches. CDR3 length: 16 residues. Germline CDR1 reads SQVTM; CDR2 reads ANQGSEA. In DNA form, the CDR3 reads TGCAGCGTTGGGTACAACAGGGGGCACCACTCCTACGAGCAGTACTTC. It yields the protein CSVGYNRGHHSYEQYF.

A word on this clone: At the DNA level, this CDR3 is encoded by other sequences in the same sample as well. The chain employs TRBV5-4 and TRBJ1-3; D gene ambiguous. Germline CDR1 is SGHNT and CDR2 is YYREEE (reference sequence). The CDR3 has 12 residues. V lost 0 bases and J lost 3, with 1 base in between. CDR3 coding DNA: TGTGCCAGCAGCTTGGATGGAAACACCATATATTTT. This gives the protein CASSLDGNTIYF. Looking up the rest from reference TRBV5-4 and TRBJ1-3 gives the full variable domain: ETGVTQSPTHLIKTRGQQVTLRCSSQSGHNTVSWYQQALGQGPQFIFQYYREEENGRGNFPPRFSGLQFPNYSSELNVNALELDDSALYLCASSLDGNTIYFGEGSWLTVV.

The J gene is TRBJ1-2, the V gene TRBV28; D is undetermined. The CDR3 spans 15 residues. Germline CDR1 and CDR2: MDHEN and SYDVKM. Trimming removed 5 bases at V and 4 bases at J, with 17 bases between. The CDR3 loop is CASSPVHGSSYGYTF. The CDR3 DNA follows: TGTGCCAGCAGTCCCGTCCATGGCTCGAGCTATGGCTACACCTTC.

DNA of the CDR3: TGTGCCAGCAGCTTAGTAGGCCTAGGTGGTGAGCAGTTCTTC. The encoded protein is CASSLVGLGGEQFF. The V call is TRBV7-8, the J call TRBJ2-1; no reliable D call. Germline V gene data show CDR1 as SGHVS and CDR2 as FQNEAQ. The CDR3 consists of 14 residues. V was shortened by 1 base and J by 9 bases, with 13 bases between the two germline ends.

J is TRBJ1-2 and V is TRBV19; D is unclear. V was trimmed by 6 bases and J by 0 bases, leaving 11 bases between them. The germline CDR1 and CDR2 sequences are LNHDA and SQIVND (reference sequence). The CDR3 runs to 14 residues. CDR3: CASRTVGANYGYTF. The CDR3 region has the DNA TGTGCCAGTAGGACGGTGGGAGCTAACTATGGCTACACCTTC.

This rearrangement joins TRBV11-3 to TRBJ1-5; TRBD1 matches 7 bases. The CDR3 consists of 19 residues. V trimming: 7 bases; J trimming: 0 bases; junction bases outside the gene matches: 18. Germline CDR1 reads SGHNT; CDR2 reads YENEEA. CDR3 in amino acids: CASTRDRGQGGFSNQPQHF. For the CDR3, the DNA is TGTGCCAGCACCCGAGACCGCGGGCAGGGGGGATTTAGCAATCAGCCCCAGCATTTT.